These 15 T cell receptor beta chains were sequenced from one sample in a study of blood T cells in healthy people across ages. The use of a sample-barcoded 5' primer and a J-beta primer mix characterized a second PCR of about 6 to 11 cycles. Via MiXCR, TCRdb re-called the 5' RACE reads, giving one row per CDR3 protein. The top ten hold 6.7% of the sample, which has over a million distinct CDR3 sequences, around 59% seen once. Sequencing was done on a sample of blood. These receptors were collected from a man aged 18 to 30 in good health.

A few counts support this clonotype. The CDR3 loop reads CSAREAGDEQFF. In DNA, the CDR3 is TGCAGTGCTAGAGAGGCAGGGGATGAGCAGTTCTTC. The chain combines TRBV20-1 with TRBJ2-1; perhaps TRBD1 as D (6 bases). Trimming removed 0 bases at V and 8 bases at J, with 8 bases between. The CDR3 is 12 amino acids. CDR1 and CDR2 from the germline V gene are DFQATT and SNEGSKA (reference sequence).

This chain joins TRBV29-1 and TRBJ2-7; TRBD1 aligns across 10 bases. Germline values: CDR1 SQVTM, CDR2 ANQGSEA. The J segment lost 5 bases and the V segment lost 6 bases, leaving 10 bases of the junction unmatched. CDR3 size: 14 residues. The CDR3 loop reads CSVAGDRGQNEQYF. In nucleotides, the CDR3 is TGCAGCGTCGCCGGTGACAGGGGGCAAAACGAGCAGTACTTC.

V is TRBV27 and J is TRBJ2-4; the match to TRBD2 covers 9 bases. The CDR3 length is 16 residues. V trimming: 6 bases; J trimming: 3 bases; junction bases outside the gene matches: 9. Germline assignment: CDR1 MNHEY and CDR2 SMNVEV (reference sequence). The CDR3 sequence: CASSPLAGVNKNIQYF. The CDR3 nucleotides read TGTGCCAGCAGCCCATTAGCGGGAGTAAACAAAAACATTCAGTACTTC.

The V gene is TRBV29-1, the J gene TRBJ1-1, with D tentatively TRBD1 (5 bases). Looked up from germline, CDR1 is SQVTM and CDR2 is ANQGSEA. Trimming shortened V by 6 bases and J by 4 bases, and 18 bases separated the two germline ends. The CDR3 contains 14 residues. The CDR3 sequence: CSVPPGPRVTEAFF. In DNA form, the CDR3 reads TGCAGCGTACCCCCGGGACCCAGGGTCACTGAAGCTTTCTTT.

The chain links TRBV6-2 or TRBV6-3 to TRBJ2-1; D is perhaps TRBD1 or TRBD2 (5 bases each). Trimming cost V 5 bases and J 9 bases, with 23 bases left between them. CDR1 and CDR2 from the germline V gene are MNHEY and SVGEGT. The CDR3 length is 16 residues. CDR3 in DNA: TGTGCCAGCAGTAACCGGGACCCTCTTTTGGTCGGTGAGCAGTTCTTC. It is translated as CASSNRDPLLVGEQFF.

The V gene is TRBV20-1, the J gene TRBJ2-1; the match to TRBD2 covers 11 bases. Unmatched junction bases numbered 3, after V lost 2 bases and J lost 3 bases. CDR3 size: 15 residues. Germline loops: CDR1 DFQATT, CDR2 SNEGSKA (reference sequence). Here the CDR3 reads CSARLAGGGYNEQFF. The DNA of the CDR3 is TGCAGTGCTAGACTAGCGGGAGGTGGCTACAATGAGCAGTTCTTC.

V gene TRBV12-3 or TRBV12-4 combines with J gene TRBJ2-5, with TRBD2 as a possible D gene (6 bases). Deletions cut 4 bases from V and 4 bases from J, with 13 bases between. This CDR3 has 14 residues. Here the CDR3 reads CASSSFWGGETQYF. Written as DNA, the CDR3 is TGTGCCAGCAGTTCATTCTGGGGAGGAGAGACCCAGTACTTC.

The chain links TRBV6-5 to TRBJ1-4; 10 nucleotides line up with TRBD1. Germline values: CDR1 MNHEY, CDR2 SVGAGI. V was clipped by 4 bases and J by 2 bases; unmatched bases: 16. The CDR3 is made up of 20 amino acids. The CDR3 region is CASSSSGQGVYQRTNEKLFF. For the CDR3, the DNA is TGTGCCAGCAGTTCCTCAGGACAGGGGGTGTACCAGCGGACTAATGAAAAACTGTTTTTT.

The genes are TRBV5-1 and TRBJ2-2, with TRBD2 as a possible D gene (6 bases). The CDR3 runs 14 residues. Germline loops: CDR1 SGHRS, CDR2 YFSETQ. Trimming cost V 2 bases and J 6 bases, with 11 bases left between them. The CDR3 region is CASSFGGYAGELFF. The CDR3 bases are TGCGCCAGCAGCTTCGGAGGGTACGCCGGGGAGCTGTTTTTT.

The rearrangement uses TRBV11-2 and TRBJ2-1, with 9 nucleotides matching TRBD2. Matching the DNA end better, TRBJ2-7 makes the J call doubtful. Germline CDR1 reads SGHAT; CDR2 reads FQNNGV. The CDR3 totals 14 residues. CDR3 in DNA: TGTGCCAGCAGCTTACTAGCGGGAACGACCGGGCAGTACTTC. It translates to CASSLLAGTTGQYF.

This rearrangement joins TRBV4-1 to TRBJ1-6, with D perhaps matching TRBD1 (6 bases). Deletions cut 3 bases from V and 10 bases from J, with 13 bases between. The CDR3 consists of 14 residues. Per germline, CDR1 MGHRA and CDR2 YSYEKL. Here the CDR3 DNA reads TGCGCCAGCAGCCAGAGGACAGCCGGCTCACCCCTCCACTTT. Translated: CASSQRTAGSPLHF.

This clonotype was seen a few times. V and J are TRBV5-8 and TRBJ2-7, with 11 positions matching TRBD2. Germline lookup yields CDR1 SGHTS and CDR2 YDEGEE. V lost 7 bases to trimming and J lost 2 bases; unmatched junction nucleotides: 14. The CDR3 covers 17 residues. The DNA for the CDR3 is TGTGCCAGCCCATTAGGGCTAGCGGGAGGCCCTCCCTACGAGCAGTACTTC. Protein product: CASPLGLAGGPPYEQYF.

This clonotype was detected a few times. The chain carries TRBV2 and TRBJ2-5; D unresolved. Between the trimmed V and J ends, which lost 4 bases and 11 bases, there was a span of 17 bases. There are 13 residues in the CDR3. The V gene's germline CDR1 is SNHLY and CDR2 FYNNEI. CDR3 sequence (DNA): TGTGCCAGCAGTGTTGATATAAACAATGAGCAGTACTTC. Protein product: CASSVDINNEQYF.

The V gene is TRBV18, the J gene TRBJ1-2; D not resolved. The germline V gene has CDR1 KGHSH and CDR2 LQKENI. The ends were cut back, 4 bases at V and 6 bases at J, with 12 bases in the middle. This CDR3 region has 13 residues. In DNA form, the CDR3 reads TGTGCCAGCTCACAGCAGGAAGCACATGGCTACACCTTC. Translation: CASSQQEAHGYTF.

The V and J genes are TRBV13 and TRBJ2-1, with unresolved D. The V and J ends lost 0 bases and 13 bases respectively, with 16 bases between them. There are 14 residues in the CDR3. Per germline, CDR1 PRHDT and CDR2 FYEKMQ (reference sequence). CDR3 bases: TGTGCCAGCAGCTTAGGCCGGTCCACCGGGCAACAGTTCTTC. Protein product: CASSLGRSTGQQFF.